The clone carrying this T cell receptor beta chain has more than one count but fewer than ten. It was with 60 Vbeta and 13 Jbeta primers that the PCR ran. Using immunoSEQ multiplex PCR, the repertoire was profiled, and TCRdb retains in-frame clones only, with some absent. The repertoire holds some 120,000 clones, with approximately 10% as singletons. Per the germline V gene, CDR1 is SGHTA and CDR2 is FQGNSA. This CDR3 has 15 amino acids. V lost 3 bases and J lost 6, with 16 bases in between. This specimen comes from a study of cytomegalovirus exposure and HLA in healthy donors. At the level of the study: The Caucasian-associated ancestry cluster contained 81% of the 300 to 450 genotyped donors.

Sequencing was performed on PBMCs. The TCR originated in a young woman in good health and CMV-seropositive. V usage is TRBV7-2 and J usage is TRBJ2-3; D ambiguous. The CDR3 reads CASSFWATNGDTQYF. CDR3 sequence (DNA): TGTGCCAGCAGCTTTTGGGCCACAAACGGCGATACGCAGTATTTT.